What follows are 6 T cell receptor beta chains derived from one specimen sequenced in a study of cytomegalovirus exposure and HLA in healthy donors. Researchers ran the PCR with 60 Vbeta and 13 Jbeta primers. TCRdb's copy holds only in-frame clones and misses some; the assay was immunoSEQ multiplex PCR. The table shows about 160,000 clones, with around three quarters occurring only once. The sequenced sample consisted of PBMCs. These receptors were collected from a middle-aged man in good health and CMV-seronegative.

The chain combines TRBV5-1 with TRBJ1-1; no firm D call. Trimming cost V 3 bases and J 1 base, with 7 bases left between them. This CDR3 spans 13 amino acids. Germline assignment: CDR1 SGHRS and CDR2 YFSETQ. The CDR3 region is CASSSRENTEAFF. DNA of the CDR3: TGCGCCAGCAGCTCCCGGGAGAACACTGAAGCTTTCTTT.

The gene calls are TRBV14 and TRBJ2-5, with D possibly TRBD1 on 7 matching bases. V lost 3 bases, J lost 3 bases, and 20 bases lay in between. Germline V gene lookup returns CDR1 SGHDN and CDR2 FVKESK. This CDR3 comprises 17 residues. CDR3 in amino acids: CASSHFLDREVEETQYF. CDR3 coding DNA: TGTGCCAGCAGCCATTTCCTCGACAGGGAGGTAGAAGAGACCCAGTACTTC.

The rearrangement uses TRBV6-4 and TRBJ2-2, with 9 bases fitting TRBD2. This CDR3 has 16 residues. V shed 4 bases, J shed 4 bases, and the junction held 7 bases outside the gene matches. The V gene's germline CDR1 is MRHNA and CDR2 SNTAGT. As DNA, the CDR3 is TGTGCCAGCAGTGCAGGTCGAGCGGGAGGCACCGGGGAGCTGTTTTTT. Encoded protein: CASSAGRAGGTGELFF.

The chain carries TRBV4-1 and TRBJ2-1; TRBD2 aligns across 8 bases. The V and J ends lost 4 bases and 8 bases, in that order; junction bases with no gene match: 13. CDR1 is MGHRA, CDR2 YSYEKL, per germline. The CDR3 covers 16 residues. CDR3 nucleotide sequence: TGCGCCAGCAGCCTCCCCGGGAGTAGCGGGATTTATGAGCAGTTCTTC. Translation gives CASSLPGSSGIYEQFF.

The gene calls are TRBV30 and TRBJ2-7; 8 positions agree with TRBD1. V gave up 5 bases and J gave up 7 bases; unmatched junction bases: 10. The germline V gene encodes CDR1 GTSNPN and CDR2 SVGIG (reference sequence). The CDR3 contains 13 residues. The CDR3 sequence: CAWSTRGREEQYF. The CDR3 bases are TGTGCCTGGTCTACCAGGGGGCGGGAAGAGCAGTACTTC.

J is TRBJ1-2 and V is TRBV2, with TRBD1 identical over 7 bases. Germline values: CDR1 SNHLY, CDR2 FYNNEI. Trimming at V came to 1 base and at J to 8 bases, leaving 7 bases not matched to a gene. CDR3 length: 14 amino acids. CDR3 region: CASSEERQGGGYTF. The CDR3 nucleotides are TGTGCCAGCAGTGAAGAGAGACAGGGAGGCGGCTACACCTTC.